A selection of T cell receptor beta chains follows, all from one sample in a study of blood T cell repertoires in COVID-19. Only in-frame clones appear in the TCRdb table, and some are missing; sequencing was by immunoSEQ multiplex PCR. The data show about 190,000 clones, 89% seen once. The source material was peripheral blood. Receptors originate from a man aged 35-49 years with acute or convalescent COVID-19. Both conserved end residues are part of each CDR3. Each record gives: J gene, D gene, V gene, clone size, CDR3 DNA, CDR3 protein. A D gene is named only where the DNA matches it firmly. For some rows the clone size is stated as once, few or many, or as a class when expanded; others skip it.

TRBJ1-1 - TRBV6-5 - TGTGCCAGCAGACCGACAGGTATGAACACTGAAGCTTTCTTT CASRPTGMNTEAFF
TRBJ1-2 - TRBV5-1 - TGCGCCAGCAGTAGACGGGAGGGCTATGGCTACACCTTC CASSRREGYGYTF
TRBJ1-4 - TRBV29-1 - TGCAGCGGAGGTTCCACGGGGTTAAATGAAAAACTGTTTTTT CSGGSTGLNEKLFF
TRBJ2-3 - TRBV5-1 - TGCGCCAGCAGCTTGGCCGCCAGGCACACAGATACGCAGTATTTT CASSLAARHTDTQYF
TRBJ2-1 TRBD1 TRBV7-9 few TGTGCCAGCAGTCTAGACAGGGGAAACAATGAGCAGTTCTTC CASSLDRGNNEQFF
TRBJ2-5 TRBD2 TRBV7-2 - TGTGCCAGCAGCTTAGGACTAGCGGGGGTTGAGACCCAGTACTTC CASSLGLAGVETQYF
TRBJ1-6 - TRBV6-5 - TGTGCCAGCAGTTACGGGCAAAAGTGGGATTCACCCCTCCACTTT CASSYGQKWDSPLHF
TRBJ2-3 - TRBV5-1 - TGCGCCAGCAGCTTGGGCCAGGGCAGCGATACGCAGTATTTT CASSLGQGSDTQYF
TRBJ1-1 - TRBV7-2 - TGTGCCAGCAGCTTAGGTTCTGGGGTAGGGGAAACTGAAGCTTTCTTT CASSLGSGVGETEAFF
TRBJ2-7 TRBD1 TRBV11-2 - TGTGCCAGCCTTTCGTACAGGGGTTCCTACGAGCAGTACTTC CASLSYRGSYEQYF
TRBJ2-7 TRBD1 TRBV10-3 - TGTGCCATCACTCCTCAGGGGGCCAACGAGCAGTACTTC CAITPQGANEQYF
TRBJ1-2 - TRBV2 - TGTGCCAGCACTGGGGGCGCGACCTACACCTTC CASTGGATYTF
TRBJ2-3 TRBD2 TRBV11-2 - TGTGCCAGCAGCTTAATGCTAGCGGGGGACACAGATACGCAGTATTTT CASSLMLAGDTDTQYF
TRBJ1-4 - TRBV27 once TGTGCCAGCAGTTCCAGACGGGGTAATGAAAAACTGTTTTTT CASSSRRGNEKLFF
TRBJ1-5 TRBD1 TRBV2 - TGTGCCAGCAGTGAAGGGACAGGGGAAGGGCCCCAGCATTTT CASSEGTGEGPQHF
TRBJ2-1 - TRBV6-2/TRBV6-3 - TGTGCCAGCAGTCTCGACAGCCTTGAGCAGTTCTTC CASSLDSLEQFF
TRBJ2-1 TRBD2 TRBV27 once TGTGCCAGCAGTGACGGACTAGCGGGTCGTAGGGATGAGCAGTTCTTC CASSDGLAGRRDEQFF
TRBJ2-7 TRBD2 TRBV7-3 - TGTGCCAGCAGCTTAAGCGGGACTAGCGGCGCCTACGAGCAGTACTTC CASSLSGTSGAYEQYF
TRBJ1-1 - TRBV9 - TGTGCCAGCAGCGTTTCGTACCCCAGGGTAATGAACACTGAAGCTTTCTTT CASSVSYPRVMNTEAFF
TRBJ2-7 - TRBV27 - TGTGCCAGCAGTTTAGCAGGGCGCGAGCAGTACTTC CASSLAGREQYF